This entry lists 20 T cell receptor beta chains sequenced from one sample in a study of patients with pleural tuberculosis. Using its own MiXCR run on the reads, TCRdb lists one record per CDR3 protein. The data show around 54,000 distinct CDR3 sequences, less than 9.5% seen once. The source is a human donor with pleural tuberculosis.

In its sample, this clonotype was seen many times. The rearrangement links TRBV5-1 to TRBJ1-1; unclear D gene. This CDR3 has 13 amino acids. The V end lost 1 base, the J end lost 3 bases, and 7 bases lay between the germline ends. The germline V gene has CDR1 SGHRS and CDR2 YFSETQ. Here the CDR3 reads CASSLTSDTEAFF. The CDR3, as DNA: TGCGCCAGCAGCTTGACGTCAGACACTGAAGCTTTCTTT. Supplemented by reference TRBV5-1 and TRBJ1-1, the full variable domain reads KAGVTQTPRYLIKTRGQQVTLSCSPISGHRSVSWYQQTPGQGLQFLFEYFSETQRNKGNFPGRFSGRQFSNSRSEMNVSTLELGDSALYLCASSLTSDTEAFFGQGTRLTVV.

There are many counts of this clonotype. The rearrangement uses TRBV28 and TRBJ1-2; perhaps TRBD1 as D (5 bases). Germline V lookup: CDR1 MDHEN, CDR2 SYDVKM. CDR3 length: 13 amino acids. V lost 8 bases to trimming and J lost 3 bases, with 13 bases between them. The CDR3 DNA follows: TGTGCCAGCGAGCCGGGACTTTACTATGGCTACACCTTC. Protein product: CASEPGLYYGYTF.

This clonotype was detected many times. The CDR3 sequence: CASSMFWMTSGKINEQFF. In DNA, the CDR3 is TGTGCCAGTAGTATGTTCTGGATGACTAGCGGGAAGATCAATGAGCAGTTCTTC. The chain joins TRBV19 to TRBJ2-1; 11 nucleotides align to TRBD2. J was trimmed by 6 bases and V by 3 bases; bases with no gene match: 13. Germline loops: CDR1 LNHDA, CDR2 SQIVND (reference sequence). This CDR3 is built from 18 residues.

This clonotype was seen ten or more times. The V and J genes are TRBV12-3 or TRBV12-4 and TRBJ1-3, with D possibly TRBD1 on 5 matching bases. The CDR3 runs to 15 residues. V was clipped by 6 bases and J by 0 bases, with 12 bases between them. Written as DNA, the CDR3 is TGTGCCAGCAGCCGGGACGTGAGCTCTGGAAACACCATATATTTT. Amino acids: CASSRDVSSGNTIYF.

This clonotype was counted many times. CDR3 coding DNA: TGTGCCAGCAGTTTTACTAGCGGAGCACAAGAGACCCAGTACTTC. This sequence encodes CASSFTSGAQETQYF. The V call is TRBV12-3 or TRBV12-4, the J call TRBJ2-5, with 8 positions matching TRBD2. The length of the CDR3 is 15 residues. V lost 3 bases to trimming and J lost 2 bases; unmatched junction nucleotides: 5.

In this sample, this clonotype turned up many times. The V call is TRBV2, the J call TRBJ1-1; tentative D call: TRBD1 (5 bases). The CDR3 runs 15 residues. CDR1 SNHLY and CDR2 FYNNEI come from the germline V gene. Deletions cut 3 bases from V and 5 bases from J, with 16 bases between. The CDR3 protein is CASSDRGVVRTEAFF. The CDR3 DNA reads TGTGCCAGCAGTGATAGAGGGGTGGTAAGGACTGAAGCTTTCTTT.

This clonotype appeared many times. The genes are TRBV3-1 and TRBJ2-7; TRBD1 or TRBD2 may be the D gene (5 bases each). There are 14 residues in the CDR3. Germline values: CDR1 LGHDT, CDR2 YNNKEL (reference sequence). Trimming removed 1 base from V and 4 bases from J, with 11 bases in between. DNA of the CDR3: TGTGCCAGCAGCCAAGCGGGACCGGAGTACGAGCAGTACTTC. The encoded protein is CASSQAGPEYEQYF.

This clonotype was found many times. CDR3 in amino acids: CASSQPPRTGELFF. CDR3 sequence (DNA): TGCGCCAGCAGCCAACCTCCGAGGACCGGGGAGCTGTTTTTT. The chain combines TRBV4-1 with TRBJ2-2, with no clear D. The V end lost 2 bases, the J end lost 5 bases, and 9 bases lay between the germline ends. Germline CDR1 and CDR2: MGHRA and YSYEKL. The CDR3 length is 14 residues.

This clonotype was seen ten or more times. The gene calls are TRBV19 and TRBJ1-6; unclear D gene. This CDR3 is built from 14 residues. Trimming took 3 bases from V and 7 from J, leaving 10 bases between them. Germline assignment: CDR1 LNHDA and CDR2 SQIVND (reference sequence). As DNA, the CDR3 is TGTGCCAGTAGTATCTGGGAGAAGAATTCACCCCTCCACTTT. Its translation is CASSIWEKNSPLHF.

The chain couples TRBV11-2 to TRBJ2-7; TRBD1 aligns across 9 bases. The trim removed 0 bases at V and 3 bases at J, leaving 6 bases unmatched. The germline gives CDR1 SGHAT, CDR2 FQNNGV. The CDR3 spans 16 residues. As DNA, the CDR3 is TGTGCCAGCAGCTTAGAGCCCGGGACAGGGTTCTACGAGCAGTACTTC. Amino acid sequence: CASSLEPGTGFYEQYF.

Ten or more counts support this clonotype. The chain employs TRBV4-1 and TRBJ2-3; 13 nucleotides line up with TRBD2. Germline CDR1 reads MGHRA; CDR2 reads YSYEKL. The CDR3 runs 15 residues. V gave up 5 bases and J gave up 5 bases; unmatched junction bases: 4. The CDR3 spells CASSSGTSGIDTQYF. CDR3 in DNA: TGCGCCAGCAGCTCCGGGACTAGCGGGATAGATACGCAGTATTTT.

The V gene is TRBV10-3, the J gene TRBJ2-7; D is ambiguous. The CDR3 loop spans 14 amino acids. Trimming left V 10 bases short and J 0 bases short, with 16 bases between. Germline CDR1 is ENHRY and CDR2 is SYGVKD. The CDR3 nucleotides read TGTGCCACCTCAAATAGCTTAAGCTCCTACGAGCAGTACGTC. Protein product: CATSNSLSSYEQYV.

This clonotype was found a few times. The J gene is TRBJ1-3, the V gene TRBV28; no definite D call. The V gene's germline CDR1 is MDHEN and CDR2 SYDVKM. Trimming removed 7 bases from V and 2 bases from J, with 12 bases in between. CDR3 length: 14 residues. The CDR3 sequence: CASKIRPPGNTIYF. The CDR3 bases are TGTGCCAGCAAGATCAGGCCCCCTGGAAACACCATATATTTT.

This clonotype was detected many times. The CDR3 here is CASSGTSGGLSYNEQFF. CDR3 nucleotide sequence: TGTGCCAGCAGCGGGACTAGCGGGGGACTCTCCTACAATGAGCAGTTCTTC. The V call is TRBV9, the J call TRBJ2-1, with 13 bases lining up with TRBD2. Losses at the gene ends were 3 bases for V and 0 bases for J; bases not matched to a gene: 3. The CDR3 contains 17 residues. CDR1 and CDR2 (germline): SGDLS, YYNGEE.

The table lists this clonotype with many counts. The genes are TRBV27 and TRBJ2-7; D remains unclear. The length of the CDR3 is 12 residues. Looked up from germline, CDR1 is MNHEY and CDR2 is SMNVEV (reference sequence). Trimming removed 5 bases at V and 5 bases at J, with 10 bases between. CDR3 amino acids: CASSTRFHEQYF. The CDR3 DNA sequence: TGTGCCAGCAGTACTCGGTTCCACGAGCAGTACTTC.

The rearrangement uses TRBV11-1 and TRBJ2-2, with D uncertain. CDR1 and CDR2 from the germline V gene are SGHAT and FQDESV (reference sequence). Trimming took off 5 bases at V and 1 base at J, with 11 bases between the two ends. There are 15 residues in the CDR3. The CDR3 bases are TGTGCCAGCAGCCCTTTAATGCGGAACACCGGGGAGCTGTTTTTT. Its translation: CASSPLMRNTGELFF.

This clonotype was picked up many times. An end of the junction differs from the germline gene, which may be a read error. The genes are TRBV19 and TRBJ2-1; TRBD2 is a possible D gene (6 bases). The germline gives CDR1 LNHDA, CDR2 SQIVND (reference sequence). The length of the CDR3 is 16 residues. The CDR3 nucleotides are TGTGCCAGTAGTATTGACGGGCGGGACTCCTACAATGGGCAGTTCTTC. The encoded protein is CASSIDGRDSYNGQFF.

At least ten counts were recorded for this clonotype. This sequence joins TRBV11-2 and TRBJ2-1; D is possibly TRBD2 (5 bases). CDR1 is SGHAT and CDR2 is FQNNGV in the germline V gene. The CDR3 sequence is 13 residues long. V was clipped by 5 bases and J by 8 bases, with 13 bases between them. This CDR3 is CASSALAPDEQFF. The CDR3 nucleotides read TGTGCCAGCAGCGCCCTAGCTCCGGATGAGCAGTTCTTC.

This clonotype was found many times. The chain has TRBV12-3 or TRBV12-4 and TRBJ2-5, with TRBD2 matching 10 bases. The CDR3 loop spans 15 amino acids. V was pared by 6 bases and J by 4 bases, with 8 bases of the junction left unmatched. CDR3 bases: TGTGCCAGCAGCAAGCGGGAGGGCCCAGGAGAGACCCAGTACTTC. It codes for CASSKREGPGETQYF.

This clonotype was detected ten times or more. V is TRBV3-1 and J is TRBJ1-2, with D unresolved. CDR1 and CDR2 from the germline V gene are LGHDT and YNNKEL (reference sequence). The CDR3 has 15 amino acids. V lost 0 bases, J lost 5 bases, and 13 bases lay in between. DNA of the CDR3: TGTGCCAGCAGCCAAGATCCGAGTCAGTCGTATGGCTACACCTTC. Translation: CASSQDPSQSYGYTF.